The clone carrying this T cell receptor beta chain was observed a single time. Its specificity is not known. These data originate in a study of cytomegalovirus exposure and HLA in healthy donors. The study's findings and limits: A further, later analysis showed that HLA-associated TCR beta chains (compared with equally common others) were more clonally expanded. Later analysis identified a missense DCLRE1C variant that was linked to TCR beta V- and J-gene trimming.

All donors participated as healthy donors of bone marrow. A multiplex PCR was run with 60 Vbeta primers and 13 Jbeta primers. Profiling relied on immunoSEQ multiplex PCR, and the TCRdb table lists in-frame clones only, not all of them. The table has some 170,000 clones, around 86% seen once. There are 15 residues in the CDR3. The V gene's germline CDR1 is LGHNA and CDR2 YSLEER. This TCR derives from a middle-aged man in good health and CMV-seropositive. The specimen was PBMCs. The chain employs TRBV4-3 and TRBJ2-5, with TRBD1 matching 9 bases. The end of the DNA aligns better with TRBJ2-7, so the J call may be wrong. In DNA, the CDR3 is TGCGCCAGCAGCCAGACTAACAGGGGGCTCTCCGAGCAGTACTTC. This translates into CASSQTNRGLSEQYF.